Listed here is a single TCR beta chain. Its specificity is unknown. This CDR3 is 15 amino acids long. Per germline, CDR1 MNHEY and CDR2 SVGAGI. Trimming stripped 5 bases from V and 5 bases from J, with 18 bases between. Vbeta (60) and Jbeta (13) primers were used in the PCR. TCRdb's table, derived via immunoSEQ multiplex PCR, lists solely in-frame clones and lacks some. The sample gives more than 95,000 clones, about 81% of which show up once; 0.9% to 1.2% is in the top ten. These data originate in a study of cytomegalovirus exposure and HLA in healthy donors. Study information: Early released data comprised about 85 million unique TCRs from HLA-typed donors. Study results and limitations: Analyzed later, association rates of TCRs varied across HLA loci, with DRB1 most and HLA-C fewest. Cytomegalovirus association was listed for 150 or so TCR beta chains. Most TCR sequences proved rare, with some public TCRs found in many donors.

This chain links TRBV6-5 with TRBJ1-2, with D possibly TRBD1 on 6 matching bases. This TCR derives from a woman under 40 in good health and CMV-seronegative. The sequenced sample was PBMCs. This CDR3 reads CASSIPRTELYGYTF. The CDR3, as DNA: TGTGCCAGCAGTATACCTCGGACAGAATTATATGGCTACACCTTC.